This T cell receptor beta chain was identified during a study of blood T cell repertoires in COVID-19. Germline-derived CDR1 and CDR2 are LGHNA and YNFKEQ. This CDR3 comprises 15 residues. Trimming removed 2 bases from V and 11 bases from J; junction bases left unmatched: 9. Sequencing was performed with immunoSEQ multiplex PCR; in TCRdb, only in-frame clones are kept and a portion is missing. The sample has 140,000 to 150,000 clones; 81% are singletons. The sequence derives from a human donor in a cohort sampled during active COVID-19. V gene TRBV4-2 combines with J gene TRBJ1-4; 9 bases align to TRBD1. The sequenced sample was peripheral blood. The CDR3 coding sequence is TGTGCCAGCAGCCAACGACTGGGACAGGGTGCGAAACTGTTTTTT. This gives the protein CASSQRLGQGAKLFF.